This T cell receptor beta chain originates from a study of blood T cell repertoires in COVID-19. Profiling relied on immunoSEQ multiplex PCR, and the TCRdb table lists in-frame clones only, not all of them. In the table there are about 48,000 clones, 77% of which are singletons. The sample comprised peripheral blood. This clonotype was sampled from a human donor with active or convalescent COVID-19. The donor label of this sample is uncertain.

The CDR3: CASSQDLQRLLYEQYF. The CDR3 DNA reads TGTGCCAGCAGCCAAGATCTGCAGAGACTCCTCTACGAGCAGTACTTC. The chain combines TRBV3-1 (or the pseudogene TRBV3-2) with TRBJ2-7, with unresolved D. The CDR3 sequence is 16 residues long. Trimming took off 0 bases at V and 3 bases at J, with 15 bases between the two ends. CDR1 LGHDT and CDR2 YNNKEL come from the germline V gene (reference sequence).